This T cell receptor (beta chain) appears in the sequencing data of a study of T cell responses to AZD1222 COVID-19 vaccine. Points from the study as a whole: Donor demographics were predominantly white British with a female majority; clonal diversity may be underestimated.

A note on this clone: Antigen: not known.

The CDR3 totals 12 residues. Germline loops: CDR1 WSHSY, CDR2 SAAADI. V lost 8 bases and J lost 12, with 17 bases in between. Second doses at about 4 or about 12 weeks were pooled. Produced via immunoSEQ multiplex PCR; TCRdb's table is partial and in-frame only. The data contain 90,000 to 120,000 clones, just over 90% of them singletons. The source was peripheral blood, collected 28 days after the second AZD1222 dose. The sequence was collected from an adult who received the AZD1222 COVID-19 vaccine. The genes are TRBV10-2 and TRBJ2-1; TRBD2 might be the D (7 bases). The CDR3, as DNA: TGCGCCAGCGGGGGGGCCGGAGTTGGGCAGTTCTTC. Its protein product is CASGGAGVGQFF.